Sequencing of this T cell receptor beta chain was carried out in a study of T cell changes during pregnancy in multiple sclerosis. This clone was seen once. Some clones are missing from TCRdb's copy, which holds only in-frame ones; the method was immunoSEQ multiplex PCR. The top ten clones hold around 3% of a sample with 80,000 or so clones, about 92% of them seen once. V lost 6 bases and J lost 7; bases outside the gene matches: 7. From germline, CDR1 is WSHSY and CDR2 SAAADI. The CDR3 covers 13 residues. This sequence joins TRBV10-2 and TRBJ2-7; TRBD2 aligns across 9 bases. The TCR sequence derives from a female donor with multiple sclerosis, enrolled in a pregnancy study. The sequences come from peripheral blood, collected before pregnancy. The CDR3, as DNA: TGCGCCAGCAGGATAGCGGGAGAAAGGGAGCAGTACTTC. Protein sequence: CASRIAGEREQYF.